This record looks at one TCR beta chain sequence and its context. Data came from immunoSEQ multiplex PCR; TCRdb stores just in-frame clones and leaves some out. The sample consists of some 450,000 clones, 80% to 95% of them appearing once. The sample is drawn from a study of Ad26.COV2.S vaccination and SARS-CoV-2 variants. Treatment indicated: 15 to 20 received Ad26.COV2.S at low or high dose, single or two shots; 5 received placebo; per-sample allocation not given. The samples date from day 63 after the first vaccine or placebo injection. Within Boston, the person who donated was an adult of 18-55 years. The CDR3 consists of 14 residues. Trimming took 4 bases from V and 2 from J, leaving 13 bases between them. Germline loops: CDR1 SGHTS, CDR2 YDEGEE.

The rearrangement links TRBV5-8 to TRBJ2-7; D gene uncertain. The material sequenced was peripheral blood, taken in a trial of Ad26.COV2.S vaccine versus placebo. This sequence was found in a person between 18 and 65 years old who received the Ad26.COV2.S COVID-19 vaccine or a placebo. In nucleotides, the CDR3 is TGTGCCAGCAGCCCAGATCTACCAACCTACGAGCAGTACTTC. Amino acid sequence: CASSPDLPTYEQYF.